The clone carrying this T cell receptor (beta chain) was counted only a few times. The antigen is unknown. Data came from immunoSEQ multiplex PCR; TCRdb stores just in-frame clones and leaves some out. Of some 150,000 clones listed, approximately 88% were seen once; the top ten hold approximately 3.6%. This sample was included in a study of T cell responses to AZD1222 COVID-19 vaccine. Whole-study results and caveats: Clonal diversity may have been underestimated in mostly white British donors. Regions left unmutated in variants are reportedly the target of nearly half of spike-specific TCRs. Vaccine-associated CD4 TCRs spanned spike, dominant at 160-218 and 743-854. Elevations in Spike-specific TCR breadth and depth followed administration of two AZD1222 doses.

The V and J ends lost 0 bases and 8 bases respectively, with 11 bases between them. Germline V lookup: CDR1 SNHLY, CDR2 FYNNEI. This CDR3 spans 13 amino acids. The source is an adult in good health. The chain couples TRBV2 to TRBJ2-7, with D possibly matching TRBD1 (5 bases). Sequences were derived from peripheral blood, sampled on day 0 of MenACWY control vaccination. The CDR3 region has the DNA TGTGCCAGCAGTGAAGCGTCCCAGGACAAGCAGTACTTC. It is translated as CASSEASQDKQYF. Combining the CDR3 with reference TRBV2 and TRBJ2-7 gives the whole variable domain EPEVTQTPSHQVTQMGQEVILRCVPISNHLYFYWYRQILGQKVEFLVSFYNNEISEKSEIFDDQFSVERPDGSNFTLKIRSTKLEDSAMYFCASSEASQDKQYFGPGTRLTVT.